This T cell receptor beta chain was identified during a study of tumor-infiltrating lymphocytes in primary liver carcinoma. Study observations and caveats: Blood trailed tumors significantly in top-250-clone fraction (p = 0.039).

Researchers drew blood RNA from unsorted whole blood and extracted germline DNA as well. The study enrolled treatment-naive patients with chronic HBV infection. CDR1 MNHEY and CDR2 SVGAGI come from the germline V gene. The CDR3 consists of 15 residues. V dropped 2 bases and J dropped 6 bases, with 13 bases sitting between them. The input was 500 ng total RNA; TCR beta cDNA was made from it with a constant-region primer. Employing slightly modified ARM-PCR, three nested multiplex PCR rounds were run, and these gave rise to the TCR beta libraries. Investigators reported that the first two PCR rounds, at 10 cycles each, used TRBV1-TRBV30 forward primers with a C-beta reverse primer. TCRdb reanalysed the multiplex PCR reads using MiXCR and keeps one entry per CDR3 protein. The data contain around 170,000 distinct CDR3 sequences, 60% of them singletons. Note on this clonotype: Its antigen is not known. A much larger clone differs from this one at a single base, so this may be a read error. The conserved phenylalanine or tryptophan is not found at the CDR3 terminus, so this likely reflects a read error.

What was sequenced was peripheral blood. The V gene is TRBV6-5, the J gene TRBJ1-4; tentative D call: TRBD1 (6 bases). The sequence was collected from a middle-aged man with primary liver carcinoma and hepatitis B virus infection. This chain's CDR3 is CASSYSGGADEKLFS. DNA for the CDR3: TGTGCCAGCAGTTACAGTGGGGGCGCGGATGAAAAACTGTTTTCT.